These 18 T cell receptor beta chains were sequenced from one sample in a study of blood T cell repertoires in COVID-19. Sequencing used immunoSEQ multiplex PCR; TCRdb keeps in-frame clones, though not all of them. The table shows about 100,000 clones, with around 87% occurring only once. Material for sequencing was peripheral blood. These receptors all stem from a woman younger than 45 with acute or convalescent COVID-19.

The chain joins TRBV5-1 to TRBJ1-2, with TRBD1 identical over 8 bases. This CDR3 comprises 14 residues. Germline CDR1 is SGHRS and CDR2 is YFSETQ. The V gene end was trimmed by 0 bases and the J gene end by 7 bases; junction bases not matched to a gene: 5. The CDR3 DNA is TGCGCCAGCAGCTTGGGCGACACAGGGGGTGGCTACACCTTC. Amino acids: CASSLGDTGGGYTF.

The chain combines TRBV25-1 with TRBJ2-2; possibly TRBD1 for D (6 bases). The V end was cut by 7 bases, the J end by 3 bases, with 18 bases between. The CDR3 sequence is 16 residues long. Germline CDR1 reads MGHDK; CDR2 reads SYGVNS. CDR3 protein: CASTLNQGIDTGELFF. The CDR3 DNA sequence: TGTGCCAGCACCCTAAATCAGGGGATAGACACCGGGGAGCTGTTTTTT.

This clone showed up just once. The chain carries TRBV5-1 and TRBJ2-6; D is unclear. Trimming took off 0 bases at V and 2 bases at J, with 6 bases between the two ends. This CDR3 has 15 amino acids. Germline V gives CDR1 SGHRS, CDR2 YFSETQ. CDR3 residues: CASSLVQTGANVLTF. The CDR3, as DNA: TGCGCCAGCAGCTTGGTGCAGACTGGGGCCAACGTCCTGACTTTC.

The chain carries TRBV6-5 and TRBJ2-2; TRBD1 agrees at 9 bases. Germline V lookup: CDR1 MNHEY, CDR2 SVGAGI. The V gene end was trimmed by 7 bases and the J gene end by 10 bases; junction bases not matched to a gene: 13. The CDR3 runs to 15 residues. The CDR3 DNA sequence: TGTGCCAGCAACCCAGTAAGACAGGGGGATATGGAGCTGTTTTTT. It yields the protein CASNPVRQGDMELFF.

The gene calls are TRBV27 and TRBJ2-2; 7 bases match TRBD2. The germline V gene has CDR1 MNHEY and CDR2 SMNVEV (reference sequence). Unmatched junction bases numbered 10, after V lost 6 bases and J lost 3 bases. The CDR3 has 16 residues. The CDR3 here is CASRLGASGYTGELFF. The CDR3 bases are TGTGCCAGCAGGTTAGGGGCTAGCGGATACACCGGGGAGCTGTTTTTT.

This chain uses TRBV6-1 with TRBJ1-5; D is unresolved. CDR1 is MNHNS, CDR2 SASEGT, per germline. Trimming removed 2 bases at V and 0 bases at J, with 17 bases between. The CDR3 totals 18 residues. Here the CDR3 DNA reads TGTGCCAGCAGTGAATTAAGGCGGGGTTACACTAGCAATCAGCCCCAGCATTTT. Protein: CASSELRRGYTSNQPQHF.

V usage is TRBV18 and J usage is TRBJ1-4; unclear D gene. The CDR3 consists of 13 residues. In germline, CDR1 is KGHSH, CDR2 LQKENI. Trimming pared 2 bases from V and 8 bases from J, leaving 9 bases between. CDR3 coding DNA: TGTGCCAGCTCACCAGGCATCGGGGAAAAACTGTTTTTT. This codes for CASSPGIGEKLFF.

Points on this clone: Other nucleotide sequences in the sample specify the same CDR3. This CDR3 reads CASSFQGTNTEAFF. In DNA form, the CDR3 reads TGTGCCAGCAGCTTCCAGGGGACGAACACTGAAGCTTTCTTT. The J gene is TRBJ1-1, the V gene TRBV7-9; the D gene is possibly TRBD1 (6 bases). V lost 3 bases and J lost 1, with 9 bases in between. The V gene's germline CDR1 is SEHNR and CDR2 FQNEAQ (reference sequence). The CDR3 has 14 amino acids.

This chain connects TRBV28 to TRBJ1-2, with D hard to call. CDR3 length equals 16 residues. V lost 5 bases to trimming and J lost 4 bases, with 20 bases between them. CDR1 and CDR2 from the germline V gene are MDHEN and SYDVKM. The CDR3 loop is CASSPLWTSFSYGYTF. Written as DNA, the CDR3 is TGTGCCAGCAGTCCCCTCTGGACTTCCTTCTCCTATGGCTACACCTTC.

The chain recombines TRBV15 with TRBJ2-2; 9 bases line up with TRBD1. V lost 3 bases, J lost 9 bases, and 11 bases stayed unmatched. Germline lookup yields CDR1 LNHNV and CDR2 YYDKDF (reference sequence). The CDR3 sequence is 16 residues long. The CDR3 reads CATSSPSGTGWRELFF. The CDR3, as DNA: TGTGCCACCAGCAGCCCCTCTGGGACAGGGTGGCGGGAGCTGTTTTTT. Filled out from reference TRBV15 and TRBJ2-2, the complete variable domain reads DAMVIQNPRYQVTQFGKPVTLSCSQTLNHNVMYWYQQKSSQAPKLLFHYYDKDFNNEADTPDNFQSRRPNTSFCFLDIRSPGLGDTAMYLCATSSPSGTGWRELFFGEGSRLTVL.

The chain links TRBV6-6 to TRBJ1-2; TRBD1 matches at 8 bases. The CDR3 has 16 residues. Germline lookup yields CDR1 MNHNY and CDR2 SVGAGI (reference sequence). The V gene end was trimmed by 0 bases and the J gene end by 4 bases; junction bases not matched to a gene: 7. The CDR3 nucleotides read TGTGCCAGCAGTTACTCGGGGACAGGCTTACCCTATGGCTACACCTTC. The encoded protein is CASSYSGTGLPYGYTF.

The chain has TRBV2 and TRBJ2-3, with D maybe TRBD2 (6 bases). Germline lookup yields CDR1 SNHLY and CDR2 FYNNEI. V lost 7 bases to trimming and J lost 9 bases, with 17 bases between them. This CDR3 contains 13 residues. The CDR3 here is CASKAPLRETQYF. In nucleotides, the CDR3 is TGTGCCAGCAAGGCCCCCCTGCGGGAAACGCAGTATTTT.

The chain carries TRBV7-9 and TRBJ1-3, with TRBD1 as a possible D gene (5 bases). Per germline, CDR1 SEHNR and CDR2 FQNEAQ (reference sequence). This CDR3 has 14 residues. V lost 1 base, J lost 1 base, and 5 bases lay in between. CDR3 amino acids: CASSLGQSGNTIYF. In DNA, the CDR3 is TGTGCCAGCAGCTTAGGACAGTCTGGAAACACCATATATTTT.

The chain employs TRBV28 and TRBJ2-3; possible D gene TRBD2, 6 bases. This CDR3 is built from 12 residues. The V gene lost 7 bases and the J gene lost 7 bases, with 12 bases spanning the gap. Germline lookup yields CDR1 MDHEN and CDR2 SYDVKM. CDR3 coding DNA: TGTGCCAGCACCGACCGGGGGAATACGCAGTATTTT. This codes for CASTDRGNTQYF.

CDR3 DNA: TGTGCCAGCAGTTCACCATCGGACAGGGGGCGCGATCAGCCCCAGCATTTT. Encoded protein: CASSSPSDRGRDQPQHF. The chain recombines TRBV28 with TRBJ1-5, with 11 bases identical to TRBD1. CDR1 and CDR2 from the germline V gene are MDHEN and SYDVKM. The CDR3 is 17 amino acids. Trimming took 4 bases from V and 5 from J; bases not matched to a gene: 10.

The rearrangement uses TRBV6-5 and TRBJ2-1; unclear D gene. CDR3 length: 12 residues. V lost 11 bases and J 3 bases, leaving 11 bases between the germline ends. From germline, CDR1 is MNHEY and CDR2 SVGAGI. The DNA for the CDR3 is TGTGCCGGGCAACAGAGCTACAATGAGCAGTTCTTC. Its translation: CAGQQSYNEQFF.

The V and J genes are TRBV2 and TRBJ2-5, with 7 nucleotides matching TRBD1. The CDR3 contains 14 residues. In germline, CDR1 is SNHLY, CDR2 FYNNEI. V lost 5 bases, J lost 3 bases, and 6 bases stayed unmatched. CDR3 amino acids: CASSPGTAKETQYF. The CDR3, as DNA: TGTGCCAGCAGTCCCGGGACAGCAAAAGAGACCCAGTACTTC. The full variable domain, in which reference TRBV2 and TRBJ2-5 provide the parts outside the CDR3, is EPEVTQTPSHQVTQMGQEVILRCVPISNHLYFYWYRQILGQKVEFLVSFYNNEISEKSEIFDDQFSVERPDGSNFTLKIRSTKLEDSAMYFCASSPGTAKETQYFGPGTRLLVL.

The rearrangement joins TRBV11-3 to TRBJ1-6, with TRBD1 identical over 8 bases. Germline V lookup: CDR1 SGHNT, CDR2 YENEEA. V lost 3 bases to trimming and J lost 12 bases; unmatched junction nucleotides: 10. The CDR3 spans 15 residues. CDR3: CASSLGTGPRLPLHF. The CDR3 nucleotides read TGTGCCAGCAGCTTGGGGACAGGTCCTCGTCTACCCCTCCACTTT.